The subject of this entry is one TCR beta chain. CDR1 is MNHEY, CDR2 SVGAGI, per germline. The CDR3 is 15 residues long. V was clipped by 0 bases and J by 4 bases, with 13 bases between them. In the source study's methods: By means of reference gene primer amplification, nucleated cell counts were estimated. Libraries were prepared by immunoSEQ multiplex PCR; TCRdb keeps only in-frame clonotypes and omits some of them. The V and J calls and clone size come from that table; D and trimming were worked out from the DNA. Altogether 120,000 or so clones are present, 65% to 90% being singletons, with the ten largest covering under 7%. The data belong to a study of blood T cell repertoires in COVID-19. Looking at the study overall: From the United States, Italy and Spain came samples of acute and convalescent COVID-19. The cDNA or gDNA used as material had been derived from T cells, B-cell-depleted T cells, or PBMCs.

The sequence was collected from an elderly man with active or convalescent COVID-19. The sequenced sample consisted of peripheral blood. The chain combines TRBV6-5 with TRBJ2-7; possible D gene TRBD2, 5 bases. The chain's CDR3 is CASSYSTSGVYEQYF. The CDR3 nucleotides are TGTGCCAGCAGTTACTCGACGTCCGGGGTTTACGAGCAGTACTTC.